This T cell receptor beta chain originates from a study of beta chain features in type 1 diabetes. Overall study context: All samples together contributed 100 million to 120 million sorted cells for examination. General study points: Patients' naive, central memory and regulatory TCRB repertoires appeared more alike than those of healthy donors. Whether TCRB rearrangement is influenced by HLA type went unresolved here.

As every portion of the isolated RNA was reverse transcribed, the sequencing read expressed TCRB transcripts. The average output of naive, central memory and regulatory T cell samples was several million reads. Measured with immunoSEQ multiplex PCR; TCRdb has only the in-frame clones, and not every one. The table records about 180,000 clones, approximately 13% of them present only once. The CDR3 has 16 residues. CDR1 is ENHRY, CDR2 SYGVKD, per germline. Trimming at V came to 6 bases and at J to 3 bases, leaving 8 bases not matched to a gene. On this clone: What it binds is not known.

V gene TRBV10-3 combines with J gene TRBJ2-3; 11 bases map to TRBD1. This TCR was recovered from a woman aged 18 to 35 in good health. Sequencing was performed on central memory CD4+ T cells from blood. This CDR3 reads CAIRAGQGAKTDTQYF. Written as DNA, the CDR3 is TGTGCCATCAGGGCAGGACAGGGGGCGAAAACAGATACGCAGTATTTT.